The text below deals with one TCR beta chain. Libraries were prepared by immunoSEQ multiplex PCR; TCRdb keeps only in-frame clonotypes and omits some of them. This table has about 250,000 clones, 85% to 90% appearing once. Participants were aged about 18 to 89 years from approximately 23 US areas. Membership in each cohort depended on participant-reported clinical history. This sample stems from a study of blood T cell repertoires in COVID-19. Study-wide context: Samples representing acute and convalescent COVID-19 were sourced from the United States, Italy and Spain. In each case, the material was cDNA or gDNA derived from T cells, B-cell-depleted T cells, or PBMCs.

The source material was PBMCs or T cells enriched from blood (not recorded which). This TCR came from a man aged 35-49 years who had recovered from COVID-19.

The chain's CDR3 is CATSERGQGPTDTQYF. Here the CDR3 DNA reads TGTGCCACCAGTGAACGTGGACAGGGCCCCACAGATACGCAGTATTTT. The chain employs TRBV24-1 and TRBJ2-3, with 8 bases fitting TRBD1. The junction had 7 bases not matched to a gene; V was cut back by 4 bases and J by 2 bases. The CDR3 contains 16 residues. Looked up from germline, CDR1 is KGHDR and CDR2 is SFDVKD.